This TCR beta chain was profiled in a study of T-cell memory formation after mild COVID-19. Overall study: Across donors, TCR clusters were largely donor specific. Study outcomes and limitations: Shrinking CD4+ clones resided mostly in CM and EM, and CD8+ ones in EMRA. Contracting clones from day 15 to 85 showed balanced CD4/CD8; later expanders favored CD4+. Pre-infection memory harbored some responding clones, suggesting cross-reactive memory joined.

Worth noting for this clonotype: What it binds is not known.

Each CDR3 protein is one row after TCRdb ran MiXCR on the 5' RACE reads. The table has about 440,000 distinct CDR3 sequences, roughly 20% seen once. This CDR3 is built from 18 residues. Trimming removed 1 base from V and 9 bases from J; junction bases left unmatched: 16. The germline CDR1 and CDR2 sequences are MGHRA and YSYEKL. The source material was PBMCs or a T cell subset sorted from them (not recorded which). This sequence was found in an adult woman who had mild COVID-19 (a few samples of this study predate the infection). Cell type and time point are not known. The chain combines TRBV4-1 with TRBJ2-1, with 9 positions matching TRBD2. The CDR3 sequence is CASSQVGSGRSLRGEQFF. In nucleotides, the CDR3 is TGCGCCAGCAGCCAAGTTGGCAGCGGGAGGTCACTCCGGGGTGAGCAGTTCTTC.